These 7 T cell receptor beta chains share one sample of origin, sequenced in a study of blood T cell repertoires in COVID-19. Data came from immunoSEQ multiplex PCR; TCRdb stores just in-frame clones and leaves some out. The sample lists about 56,000 clones, more than 80% occurring once. What was sequenced was peripheral blood. These receptors came from a human donor in a cohort sampled during active COVID-19.

Worth noting for this clone: Mismatch with germline at one junction end may stem from a read error. V and J are TRBV6-2 or TRBV6-3 and TRBJ2-3, with 8 bases fitting TRBD2. Germline V gene sequence: CDR1 MNHEY, CDR2 SVGEGT. The CDR3 sequence is 12 residues long. CDR3 coding DNA: TGTGCCAGCAGCTTAGCGGGGCTCCCCCGACATTTT. Its translation is CASSLAGLPRHF.

The chain links TRBV5-1 to TRBJ1-4, with a weak D call TRBD1 (6 bases). Per germline, CDR1 SGHRS and CDR2 YFSETQ. The CDR3 is 16 amino acids. With 4 bases removed from V and 0 bases from J, the gap between germline ends came to 13 bases. The CDR3: CASSITGSSTNEKLFF. Here the CDR3 DNA reads TGCGCCAGCAGCATTACAGGGAGTTCAACTAATGAAAAACTGTTTTTT.

The genes are TRBV5-4 and TRBJ1-2; D gene unclear. CDR1 is SGHNT and CDR2 is YYREEE in the germline V gene (reference sequence). Deletions cut 0 bases from V and 8 bases from J, with 17 bases between. This CDR3 spans 15 amino acids. CDR3 sequence (DNA): TGTGCCAGCAGCTTGGGGCGGTTAGGGAGGAGGGGCTACACCTTC. Translating it yields CASSLGRLGRRGYTF.

The chain has TRBV15 and TRBJ2-5; 10 nucleotides match TRBD1. The CDR3 is 15 amino acids. CDR1 is LNHNV and CDR2 is YYDKDF in the germline V gene (reference sequence). Trimming at V came to 4 bases and at J to 4 bases, leaving 6 bases not matched to a gene. The CDR3 protein is CATSTGTGASETQYF. CDR3 in DNA: TGTGCCACCAGCACCGGGACAGGGGCATCAGAGACCCAGTACTTC.

The chain carries TRBV7-9 and TRBJ2-6; 7 bases are shared with TRBD2. Germline V gene sequence: CDR1 SEHNR, CDR2 FQNEAQ (reference sequence). V lost 6 bases and J lost 0; bases outside the gene matches: 14. The CDR3 is 19 amino acids. CDR3 sequence: CASSQIPGLSDSGANVLTF. The CDR3 DNA reads as TGTGCCAGCAGTCAAATCCCGGGACTATCGGACTCTGGGGCCAACGTCCTGACTTTC.

The V gene is TRBV12-5, the J gene TRBJ2-7; weak D call: TRBD1 (6 bases). This CDR3 is built from 14 residues. Germline V lookup: CDR1 LGHNT, CDR2 FRNRAP. The germline V and J ends were trimmed by 0 bases and 3 bases, with 9 bases remaining between them. The CDR3 loop is CASGLVPDSYEQYF. CDR3 sequence (DNA): TGTGCTAGTGGTTTGGTCCCGGACAGCTACGAGCAGTACTTC.

This rearrangement joins TRBV18 to TRBJ2-1; the D is unclear. Germline V gene lookup returns CDR1 KGHSH and CDR2 LQKENI. The CDR3 consists of 13 residues. V shed 3 bases and J shed 4 bases, with 7 bases lying between them. CDR3 coding DNA: TGTGCCAGCTCACCTACAGTTTACAATGAGCAGTTCTTC. Amino acids: CASSPTVYNEQFF.